These 13 T cell receptor beta chains share one sample of origin, sequenced in a study of T-cell reconstitution after alpha-beta-depleted transplantation in children. Unique molecular identifiers were used to barcode this TCRbeta library. TCRdb redid the calling of the PCR reads with MiXCR, one entry per CDR3 protein. The table records approximately 340,000 distinct CDR3 sequences, 10% of them present only once. This sample comprised PBMCs from the stem cell graft donor, obtained from the stem cell graft. The receptors shown here come from a human donor who donated a stem cell graft to a child with acute lymphoblastic leukemia.

This clonotype showed up many times. J is TRBJ2-7 and V is TRBV20-1; D remains ambiguous. Per germline, CDR1 DFQATT and CDR2 SNEGSKA (reference sequence). CDR3 length equals 11 residues. Trimming left V 1 base short and J 5 bases short, with 6 bases between. CDR3 DNA: TGCAGTGCTAGAGGGGTGCACGAGCAGTACTTC. Translated, it gives CSARGVHEQYF.

This chain links TRBV29-1 with TRBJ2-3, with 9 bases identical to TRBD2. V was pared by 5 bases and J by 3 bases, with 12 bases of the junction left unmatched. The CDR3 sequence is 16 residues long. Germline V CDR1 and CDR2: SQVTM, ANQGSEA. CDR3 protein: CSVSNLAGEGTDTQYF. The CDR3 nucleotides are TGCAGCGTTAGCAACTTAGCGGGAGAGGGGACAGATACGCAGTATTTT.

This clonotype was seen more than once but under ten times. The V call is TRBV29-1, the J call TRBJ2-2; 9 bases are shared with TRBD2. Germline CDR1 is SQVTM and CDR2 is ANQGSEA. The CDR3 length is 15 residues. The CDR3, as DNA: TGCTGCGGAATTAGCGGGAGAACGAACACCGGGGAGCTGTTTTTT. Its protein product is CCGISGRTNTGELFF.

This clonotype was counted many times. The chain recombines TRBV5-1 with TRBJ2-3; 8 nucleotides align to TRBD1. CDR3 length: 14 amino acids. Trimming removed 2 bases from V and 4 bases from J; junction bases left unmatched: 3. Germline V gene sequence: CDR1 SGHRS, CDR2 YFSETQ. CDR3 region: CASSFGQGPDTQYF. In DNA form, the CDR3 reads TGCGCCAGCAGCTTCGGACAGGGACCAGATACGCAGTATTTT.

There are a few counts of this clonotype. CDR3 bases: TGTGCCAGCAGCAACTTGGCGGGAGGTTTCGGGGGAATTTACGAGCAGTACTTC. Protein sequence: CASSNLAGGFGGIYEQYF. The rearrangement uses TRBV21-1 and TRBJ2-7; the table names TRBD2, a call not compared with the DNA. TRBV21-1 is reported as a pseudogene. This CDR3 has 18 residues.

There are many counts of this clonotype. The V gene is TRBV28, the J gene TRBJ2-5; 8 nucleotides agree with TRBD2. Germline V gene lookup returns CDR1 MDHEN and CDR2 SYDVKM. There are 14 residues in the CDR3. V was clipped by 2 bases and J by 8 bases; unmatched bases: 7. CDR3 coding DNA: TGTGCCAGCAGTTTACTTGCGGGAGGAGAAACCCAGTACTTC. This translates into CASSLLAGGETQYF.

This clonotype was seen ten or more times. The chain uses TRBV5-1 and TRBJ2-4, with 12 bases aligning to TRBD2. Germline lookup yields CDR1 SGHRS and CDR2 YFSETQ. The length of the CDR3 is 16 residues. Trimming cost V 4 bases and J 5 bases; bases outside gene matches: 7. For the CDR3, the DNA is TGCGCCAGCAGCGACAGGACTAGCGGGAAGGAAAACATTCAGTACTTC. Protein product: CASSDRTSGKENIQYF.

The V and J genes are TRBV5-1 and TRBJ1-2; D is unresolved. This CDR3 contains 15 residues. V was clipped by 4 bases and J by 4 bases, with 17 bases between them. Per germline, CDR1 SGHRS and CDR2 YFSETQ. CDR3 DNA: TGCGCCAGCAGCCGCGCCCGGGAGGTGGGCTATGGCTACACCTTC. The encoded protein is CASSRAREVGYGYTF.

This clonotype was seen only a few times. The chain uses TRBV29-1 and TRBJ2-1; the D call may be TRBD1 or TRBD2 (5 bases each). This CDR3 spans 13 amino acids. V was clipped by 7 bases and J by 3 bases, with 13 bases between them. Germline CDR1 reads SQVTM; CDR2 reads ANQGSEA. The CDR3 bases are TGCAGCGCTGAGCCTGGGGGCTACAATGAGCAGTTCTTC. Translation: CSAEPGGYNEQFF.

This clonotype was counted between two and nine times. CDR3 sequence (DNA): TGTGCCAGCAGCTTAGGAGGGCATGCTTCTGAAGCTTTCTTT. This gives the protein CASSLGGHASEAFF. The chain has TRBV7-9 and TRBJ1-1; D is ambiguous. This CDR3 spans 14 amino acids. Trimming pared 1 base from V and 6 bases from J, leaving 12 bases between. Germline V gene sequence: CDR1 SEHNR, CDR2 FQNEAQ (reference sequence).

This clonotype was observed many times. The V and J genes are TRBV28 and TRBJ2-3; TRBD2 matches at 7 bases. CDR3 size: 17 residues. V dropped 5 bases and J dropped 0; count of bases not matched to a gene: 11. CDR1 and CDR2 (germline): MDHEN, SYDVKM. CDR3 loop: CASSINPSGDSTDTQYF. In nucleotides, the CDR3 is TGTGCCAGCAGTATCAATCCTAGCGGAGATAGCACAGATACGCAGTATTTT.

This clonotype was detected a few times. This chain's CDR3 is CASSLSDRSEQYF. CDR3 DNA: TGTGCCAGCAGCTTGTCCGACCGCTCCGAGCAGTACTTC. This sequence joins TRBV7-9 and TRBJ2-7, with D hard to call. The length of the CDR3 is 13 residues. Germline-derived CDR1 and CDR2 are SEHNR and FQNEAQ (reference sequence). The V end was cut by 3 bases, the J end by 6 bases, with 12 bases between.

In this sample, this clonotype turned up many times. CDR3 nucleotide sequence: TGCGCCAGCAGCTTGACTGAAGGGTTTGGGGCCAACGTCCTGACTTTC. Translation: CASSLTEGFGANVLTF. This sequence joins TRBV5-1 and TRBJ2-6; D is unclear. CDR3 length: 16 residues. Germline V CDR1 and CDR2: SGHRS, YFSETQ. Trimming stripped 1 base from V and 3 bases from J, with 11 bases between.